This T cell receptor (beta chain) was sequenced during a study of blood T cells in healthy people across ages. General observations from the study: Donor CMV status, an unknown factor, possibly confounded changes in expanded clonotypes. Underestimates were what the diversity estimates from one million T cells were considered to be.

Caucasian individuals from Russia who were healthy and aged roughly 6 to 100 acted as donors. This clonotype was seen once. Antigen specificity is unknown. V lost 1 base to trimming and J lost 6 bases, with 12 bases between them. Per germline, CDR1 MGHRA and CDR2 YSYEKL. This CDR3 spans 15 amino acids. A second PCR, run for about 7 to 11 cycles, used a sample-barcoded 5' primer plus a J-beta primer mix. Per sample, CDR3-containing paired-end reads numbered at least 2.5 million. TCRdb passed the 5' RACE reads through MiXCR, listing each CDR3 protein once. The sample has 650,000 to 800,000 distinct CDR3 sequences; 40% to 50% are singletons.

This chain connects TRBV4-1 to TRBJ2-2; D is perhaps TRBD1 or TRBD2 (6 bases each). The sequence was obtained from a man in his 60s in good health. Sequencing used blood. The CDR3, as DNA: TGCGCCAGCAGCCAAGGCTTTAGGGGGGCCGGGGAGCTGTTTTTT. It yields the protein CASSQGFRGAGELFF.